Shown below are 31 T cell receptor beta chains from a single sample sequenced in a study of CD8 T cells in ankylosing spondylitis. TCRdb re-called the 5' RACE reads through MiXCR, storing one row per CDR3 protein. This table holds 220,000 or so distinct CDR3 sequences, 10% found once. Sequenced: blood, either unsorted or a sorted T cell fraction (not recorded which). These receptors originate from a male donor with ankylosing spondylitis or in good health (not recorded which).

This clonotype was seen many times. The chain joins TRBV5-6 to TRBJ1-5; D is undetermined. The CDR3 contains 16 residues. Trimming pared 4 bases from V and 1 base from J, leaving 15 bases between. CDR1 is SGHDT and CDR2 is YYEEEE in the germline V gene. CDR3 loop: CASSPTGGGSNQPQHF. For the CDR3, the DNA is TGTGCCAGCAGCCCCACGGGAGGAGGGAGCAATCAGCCCCAGCATTTT.

The table lists this clonotype with many counts. This chain links TRBV7-9 with TRBJ2-1; D gene uncertain. Germline values: CDR1 SEHNR, CDR2 FQNEAQ (reference sequence). Trimming took off 3 bases at V and 5 bases at J, with 11 bases between the two ends. The CDR3 has 14 residues. The CDR3 sequence: CASSFSDGNNEQFF. The CDR3 DNA follows: TGTGCCAGCAGCTTTTCGGACGGAAACAATGAGCAGTTCTTC.

The sample holds many counts of this clonotype. V gene TRBV3-1 combines with J gene TRBJ2-3; 8 positions agree with TRBD2. The trim removed 0 bases at V and 2 bases at J, leaving 4 bases unmatched. The CDR3 runs to 16 residues. Per germline, CDR1 LGHDT and CDR2 YNNKEL (reference sequence). CDR3 region: CASSQDQRGTTDTQYF. The CDR3 DNA reads as TGTGCCAGCAGCCAAGATCAGCGGGGGACCACAGATACGCAGTATTTT.

In this sample, this clonotype turned up many times. The J gene is TRBJ1-2, the V gene TRBV12-3 or TRBV12-4; 9 nucleotides align to TRBD1. Trimming at V came to 5 bases and at J to 4 bases, leaving 5 bases not matched to a gene. This CDR3 comprises 14 residues. CDR3 region: CASSQTGGSYGYTF. The CDR3, as DNA: TGTGCCAGCAGTCAGACAGGGGGTAGCTATGGCTACACCTTC.

Ten or more counts support this clonotype. The J gene is TRBJ2-5, the V gene TRBV5-1, with D perhaps matching TRBD1 or TRBD2 (5 bases each). The CDR3 has 14 amino acids. V dropped 4 bases and J dropped 2 bases, with 12 bases sitting between them. Germline CDR1 and CDR2: SGHRS and YFSETQ. The CDR3 DNA reads TGCGCCAGCAGCCAGGGACGGGGACAAGAGACCCAGTACTTC. Encoded protein: CASSQGRGQETQYF.

This clonotype occurred many times. The rearrangement uses TRBV3-1 and TRBJ2-1, with D unresolved. Germline V lookup: CDR1 LGHDT, CDR2 YNNKEL (reference sequence). CDR3 length: 15 residues. With 4 bases removed from V and 4 bases from J, the gap between germline ends came to 14 bases. CDR3 amino acids: CASSLTEAEYNEQFF. The CDR3 DNA reads TGTGCCAGCAGCCTCACAGAGGCGGAATACAATGAGCAGTTCTTC.

This clonotype was counted ten times or more. The V and J genes are TRBV4-2 and TRBJ2-2; D unclear. Trimming removed 1 base at V and 2 bases at J, with 8 bases between. The CDR3 loop spans 15 amino acids. Germline CDR1 LGHNA, CDR2 YNFKEQ. This CDR3 is CASSQVGINTGELFF. Here the CDR3 DNA reads TGTGCCAGCAGCCAAGTGGGGATAAACACCGGGGAGCTGTTTTTT.

This clonotype was found many times. The chain has TRBV20-1 and TRBJ2-1, with TRBD2 matching over 13 bases. The CDR3 is 14 amino acids. The germline CDR1 and CDR2 sequences are DFQATT and SNEGSKA (reference sequence). The J segment lost 6 bases and the V segment lost 5 bases, leaving 4 bases of the junction unmatched. This CDR3 is CSARTSGGLNEQFF. The CDR3 DNA is TGCAGTGCTCGGACTAGCGGGGGCCTCAATGAGCAGTTCTTC.

This clonotype has a handful of counts. The genes are TRBV5-1 and TRBJ1-2, with a tentative D call TRBD1 (6 bases). The germline V gene encodes CDR1 SGHRS and CDR2 YFSETQ. This CDR3 has 14 residues. The V end was cut by 0 bases, the J end by 12 bases, with 18 bases between. DNA of the CDR3: TGCGCCAGCAGCTTGGGGGCCCTCCGGGGGGCGGACACCTTC. Translating gives CASSLGALRGADTF.

This clonotype has a count of ten or more. The chain links TRBV24-1 to TRBJ2-2; 8 nucleotides match TRBD2. The CDR3 is 13 amino acids. J gave up 4 bases and V 9 bases, and 3 bases lay outside the gene matches. Germline V CDR1 and CDR2: KGHDR, SFDVKD. Here the CDR3 reads CATRSGTTGELFF. Written as DNA, the CDR3 is TGTGCCACCCGTAGCGGGACCACCGGGGAGCTGTTTTTT.

This chain connects TRBV20-1 to TRBJ2-3; D not certain. The CDR3 is 13 amino acids. With 6 bases removed from V and 4 bases from J, the gap between germline ends came to 14 bases. The V gene's germline CDR1 is DFQATT and CDR2 SNEGSKA (reference sequence). The CDR3 nucleotides read TGCAGTGCCCCGCCGGCGGTTCCAGATACGCAGTATTTT. Translation: CSAPPAVPDTQYF.

This clonotype was detected many times. The gene calls are TRBV12-3 or TRBV12-4 and TRBJ1-4; D is unresolved. The CDR3 consists of 12 residues. V was cut by 5 bases and J by 13 bases, with 14 bases left in between. Written as DNA, the CDR3 is TGTGCCAGCAGTCCCGACGAGGCAGGACTGTTTTTT. Protein: CASSPDEAGLFF.

The sample holds many counts of this clonotype. V usage is TRBV12-3 or TRBV12-4 and J usage is TRBJ2-1; perhaps TRBD1 as D (6 bases). V was trimmed by 6 bases and J by 5 bases, leaving 14 bases between them. CDR3 size: 14 residues. The CDR3 protein is CASSLLRDNNEQFF. The CDR3 DNA reads as TGTGCCAGCAGCCTCCTCCGGGACAACAATGAGCAGTTCTTC.

In the case of this clonotype: This may be a read error: a much more frequent sequence differs by one nucleotide. The CDR3 region is CSASWESTDTQYF. CDR3 bases: TGCAGTGCTAGTTGGGAAAGCACAGATACGCAGTATTTT. This sequence joins TRBV20-1 and TRBJ2-3, with D hard to call. This CDR3 is 13 amino acids long. V lost 3 bases, J lost 0 bases, and 7 bases lay in between. Germline V gene lookup returns CDR1 DFQATT and CDR2 SNEGSKA (reference sequence).

The chain joins TRBV19 to TRBJ2-5; 7 positions match TRBD1. The CDR3 loop spans 15 amino acids. Trimming removed 1 base from V and 2 bases from J; junction bases left unmatched: 4. Germline CDR1 LNHDA, CDR2 SQIVND (reference sequence). The CDR3: CASSIGGTEQETQYF. CDR3 sequence (DNA): TGTGCCAGTAGTATAGGAGGGACAGAACAAGAGACCCAGTACTTC.

This clonotype showed up just a few times. This chain connects TRBV28 to TRBJ2-1, with TRBD2 as a possible D gene (6 bases). The CDR3 runs to 16 residues. Germline CDR1 and CDR2: MDHEN and SYDVKM. V was trimmed by 4 bases and J by 8 bases, leaving 21 bases between them. DNA for the CDR3: TGTGCCAGCAGTTCCCTGCCCGGGCGGGGTTTCTATGAGCAGTTCTTC. Its protein product is CASSSLPGRGFYEQFF.

The V gene is TRBV5-1, the J gene TRBJ1-3; 8 bases agree with TRBD1. The CDR3 runs to 15 residues. Trimming removed 0 bases from V and 4 bases from J; junction bases left unmatched: 3. Per the germline V gene, CDR1 is SGHRS and CDR2 is YFSETQ. The CDR3 region is CASSLEGQEGNTIYF. DNA for the CDR3: TGCGCCAGCAGCTTGGAGGGACAGGAAGGAAACACCATATATTTT.

This clonotype has a count of ten or more. The gene calls are TRBV29-1 and TRBJ2-7; D ambiguous. CDR3 length equals 14 residues. Germline CDR1 and CDR2: SQVTM and ANQGSEA. V was pared by 6 bases and J by 2 bases, with 17 bases between. CDR3 nucleotides: TGCAGCGTCCAAGCAAGAGGAATGGCCTACGAGCAGTACTTC. This translates into CSVQARGMAYEQYF.

The V gene is TRBV29-1, the J gene TRBJ2-7; weak D call: TRBD1 (5 bases). The CDR3 length is 13 residues. CDR1 and CDR2 from the germline V gene are SQVTM and ANQGSEA. Trimming removed 7 bases at V and 3 bases at J, with 16 bases between. CDR3 nucleotides: TGCAGCGCTGCCAAGGGGCCTGACTACGAGCAGTACTTC. Residues: CSAAKGPDYEQYF.

This clonotype was seen many times. The chain employs TRBV10-3 and TRBJ1-5; D uncertain. V was cut by 6 bases and J by 0 bases, with 9 bases left in between. The CDR3 consists of 14 residues. Germline V gene sequence: CDR1 ENHRY, CDR2 SYGVKD. The CDR3 protein is CAISDQNSNQPQHF. In DNA form, the CDR3 reads TGTGCCATCAGCGATCAAAATAGCAATCAGCCCCAGCATTTT.

Turning to this clonotype: A much more abundant neighbour one base away suggests this may be a read error. This CDR3 reads CASSPDKGTNEKLFF. CDR3 sequence (DNA): TGTGCCAGCAGCCCCGACAAGGGAACTAATGAAAAACTGTTTTTT. The rearrangement joins TRBV6-1 to TRBJ1-4; D is uncertain. Germline-derived CDR1 and CDR2 are MNHNS and SASEGT. Trimming left V 6 bases short and J 1 base short, with 12 bases between. The CDR3 has 15 residues.

This clonotype was detected ten times or more. V usage is TRBV20-1 and J usage is TRBJ2-3, with D possibly matching TRBD2 (6 bases). Germline V lookup: CDR1 DFQATT, CDR2 SNEGSKA (reference sequence). This CDR3 region has 12 residues. Trimming took off 5 bases at V and 4 bases at J, with 10 bases between the two ends. CDR3: CSAPGGADTQYF. In DNA, the CDR3 is TGCAGTGCTCCAGGCGGGGCAGATACGCAGTATTTT.

The chain joins TRBV2 to TRBJ1-5; possibly TRBD1 for D (6 bases). The V end lost 5 bases, the J end lost 2 bases, and 13 bases lay between the germline ends. Germline assignment: CDR1 SNHLY and CDR2 FYNNEI. There are 15 residues in the CDR3. This CDR3 reads CASSSTGKGNQPQHF. The CDR3 bases are TGTGCCAGCAGTTCCACAGGGAAGGGCAATCAGCCCCAGCATTTT.

This clonotype was picked up a small number of times. This chain joins TRBV12-3 or TRBV12-4 and TRBJ1-2; no clear D gene. The CDR3 contains 15 residues. V was shortened by 10 bases and J by 6 bases, with 24 bases between the two germline ends. The CDR3 reads CATNSFGSGINGYTF. Written as DNA, the CDR3 is TGTGCCACTAACAGTTTCGGGTCCGGGATTAATGGCTACACCTTC.

This clonotype has at least ten counts. The V and J genes are TRBV5-1 and TRBJ1-4; D possibly corresponds to TRBD1 (5 bases). The V gene's germline CDR1 is SGHRS and CDR2 YFSETQ. V lost 0 bases and J 0 bases, leaving 9 bases between the germline ends. CDR3 length: 16 residues. The CDR3 sequence: CASSLGQTATNEKLFF. The DNA of the CDR3 is TGCGCCAGCAGCTTGGGACAGACTGCAACTAATGAAAAACTGTTTTTT.

This chain joins TRBV14 and TRBJ2-7; 8 nucleotides line up with TRBD1. This CDR3 has 14 amino acids. Trimming took 1 base from V and 5 from J; bases not matched to a gene: 4. Germline CDR1 reads SGHDN; CDR2 reads FVKESK. The CDR3 nucleotides are TGTGCCAGCAGCCAAGGATTGACAGGGGACGAGCAGTACTTC. Translation: CASSQGLTGDEQYF.

As DNA, the CDR3 is TGTGCCAGCAGTCTGCCCACGGGGGGAGCGGACGAGCAGTACTTC. Residues: CASSLPTGGADEQYF. This chain connects TRBV28 to TRBJ2-7; 7 bases fit TRBD2. CDR1 is MDHEN, CDR2 SYDVKM, per germline. V shed 5 bases and J 5 bases; nucleotides not matched to a gene: 12. There are 15 residues in the CDR3.

There are a few counts of this clonotype. V usage is TRBV3-1 and J usage is TRBJ2-5, with D perhaps matching TRBD1 (6 bases). The CDR3 has 14 amino acids. Trimming removed 0 bases at V and 3 bases at J, with 8 bases between. Germline-derived CDR1 and CDR2 are LGHDT and YNNKEL (reference sequence). In DNA, the CDR3 is TGTGCCAGCAGCCAAGAGCCAGGGGAAGAGACCCAGTACTTC. The encoded protein is CASSQEPGEETQYF.

This clonotype came up many times. The CDR3 DNA follows: TGTGCCAGCAGCGTAGGAGGCGGGGGGCCGAACACCGGGGAGCTGTTTTTT. Amino acids: CASSVGGGGPNTGELFF. The rearrangement links TRBV9 to TRBJ2-2; TRBD2 matches at 8 bases. Germline CDR1 SGDLS, CDR2 YYNGEE. The CDR3 sequence is 17 residues long. J was trimmed by 0 bases and V by 0 bases; bases with no gene match: 4.

The sample holds many counts of this clonotype. The chain employs TRBV3-1 and TRBJ2-3; 9 bases match TRBD1. CDR1 is LGHDT and CDR2 is YNNKEL in the germline V gene (reference sequence). Trimming took 4 bases from V and 4 from J; bases not matched to a gene: 6. CDR3 length: 15 amino acids. The chain's CDR3 is CASSLAGDRADTQYF. CDR3 nucleotides: TGTGCCAGCAGCCTCGCGGGGGACAGGGCAGATACGCAGTATTTT.

This clonotype was observed at least ten times. V is TRBV6-2 or TRBV6-3 and J is TRBJ1-2, with 10 nucleotides matching TRBD1. Germline V CDR1 and CDR2: MNHEY, SVGEGT. This CDR3 contains 14 residues. V lost 2 bases, J lost 8 bases, and 5 bases stayed unmatched. The CDR3 spells CASSYGTGDEGYTF. The CDR3 nucleotides read TGTGCCAGCAGTTACGGGACAGGGGACGAAGGCTACACCTTC.